This T cell receptor (beta chain) was documented in a study of molecular identifiers for immune sequencing clone quantification. TCRdb re-called the PCR reads through MiXCR, storing one row per CDR3 protein. Of about 330,000 distinct CDR3 sequences listed, roughly 24% are singletons. This clonotype has a count of ten or more. The source material was naive CD8+ T cells from blood, with Jurkat cell RNA spiked in. Subset described: FACS-sorted CD8+CD4-CCR7+CD45RA+ naive T cells. The TCR originated in a human donor in good health. Some libraries in this study had Jurkat cell RNA spiked in.

CDR3 DNA sequence: TGTGCCAGCAGTTCCACCCGATTAGGAACAACTAATGAAAAACTGTTTTTT. Its protein is CASSSTRLGTTNEKLFF. This chain connects TRBV12-3 or TRBV12-4 to TRBJ1-4, with D uncertain. This CDR3 is 17 amino acids long. With 4 bases removed from V and 0 bases from J, the gap between germline ends came to 15 bases.